The rows below give T cell receptor beta chains drawn from one sample of a study of blood T cell repertoires in COVID-19. The protocol was immunoSEQ multiplex PCR, while the TCRdb copy is restricted to in-frame clones and leaves out a portion. The table records about 190,000 clones, almost 80% of them present only once. The sequenced material came from PBMCs or T cells enriched from blood (not recorded which). These TCRs come from a woman aged 50 to 65 who had recovered from COVID-19. Both conserved end residues are part of each CDR3. Fields, in order: clone size, J gene, V gene, D gene, CDR3 DNA, CDR3 protein. A D gene is named only where the DNA matches it firmly. Clone size is given for some rows only: seen once, a few or many times, or a class if the clone is expanded.

>NA|TRBJ1-1|TRBV4-2|NA
TGTGCCAGCAGCCAAGAAACGGGTGTGGACACTGAAGCTTTCTTT
CASSQETGVDTEAFF
>NA|TRBJ1-5|TRBV6-4|NA
TGTGCCAGCAGTAGAAACAGGGAAGCCGGATTTTTTGGTCAGCCCCAGCATTTT
CASSRNREAGFFGQPQHF
>NA|TRBJ2-1|TRBV28|NA
TGTGCCAGCAGTTCCTTCGAGCGTCTGGTAGTCGGCAATGAGCAGTTCTTC
CASSSFERLVVGNEQFF
>NA|TRBJ1-5|TRBV7-9|TRBD1
TGTGCCAGCAGCTTAGGGGACAGGGAGAATCAGCCCCAGCATTTT
CASSLGDRENQPQHF
>NA|TRBJ1-6|TRBV28|TRBD1
TGTGCCAGCAGGACCGGGACAGGGGGCGCGGGCTCCTATAATTCACCCCTCCACTTT
CASRTGTGGAGSYNSPLHF
>NA|TRBJ2-7|TRBV28|NA
TGTGCCAGCAGTGCGCCGGCGGCCTACGAGCAGTACTTC
CASSAPAAYEQYF
>once|TRBJ2-3|TRBV19|TRBD2
TGTGCCAGTAGTACTTGGACTAGCGGGGCGACAGATACGCAGTATTTT
CASSTWTSGATDTQYF
>NA|TRBJ1-5|TRBV7-6|TRBD1
TGTGCCAGCAGCCCGGGACAGGGGCTGAGAGGACAGCCCCAGCATTTT
CASSPGQGLRGQPQHF
>NA|TRBJ2-7|TRBV4-2|TRBD1
TGTGCCAGCAGCCAAGGAATGGGACAGATCTACGAGCAGTACTTC
CASSQGMGQIYEQYF
>NA|TRBJ2-1|TRBV27|NA
TGTGCCAGCATTGGGGGGATGGAGCAGTTCTTC
CASIGGMEQFF
>NA|TRBJ1-6|TRBV28|TRBD1
TGTGCCAGCAGTTTAGCGGCAGGGGGTGGTTCACCCCTCCACTTT
CASSLAAGGGSPLHF
>few|TRBJ1-2|TRBV6-5|NA
TGTGCCAGCAGTTACGGGCAGGGTGTCCGCTATGGCTACACCTTC
CASSYGQGVRYGYTF
>NA|TRBJ2-2|TRBV18|TRBD1
TGTGCCAGCTCACCTTCGACCGGACAGGGGGCTACCGGGGAGCTGTTTTTT
CASSPSTGQGATGELFF